Presented here are 19 T cell receptor beta chains from one specimen sequenced in a study of radiotherapy plus CTLA-4 blockade in lung cancer (dated by TCRdb to 2016 to 2018). Libraries were built with the immunoSEQ multiplex PCR assay. In its TCRdb copy, this immuneACCESS table keeps in-frame sequences only and misses some clones. Where compared with another copy, unresolved V genes explain less than half of these, and the others have no known cause. The sample profile shows 50,000 or so clones; roughly 84% of them were found once. The ten largest make up 3.2% of the sample. Sequenced material: peripheral blood, taken from a patient treated with radiotherapy plus ipilimumab. The receptor source for this set is a human donor with non-small cell lung cancer who had a partial response to radiotherapy plus ipilimumab.

The chain has TRBV7-3 and TRBJ2-3; 7 nucleotides match TRBD2. Germline V gene lookup returns CDR1 SGHTA and CDR2 FQGTGA. Trimming took 0 bases from V and 10 from J; bases not matched to a gene: 4. The CDR3 runs 13 residues. The DNA for the CDR3 is TGTGCCAGCAGCTTAACCCAGCGGGGTGCGCAGTATTTT. This sequence encodes CASSLTQRGAQYF. The full variable domain, with the rest looked up from reference TRBV7-3 and TRBJ2-3, is GAGVSQTPSNKVTEKGKYVELRCDPISGHTALYWYRQSLGQGPEFLIYFQGTGAADDSGLPNDRFFAVRPEGSVSTLKIQRTERGDSAVYLCASSLTQRGAQYFGPGTRLTVL.

This clone was observed once. V usage is TRBV9 and J usage is TRBJ1-5; D perhaps matches TRBD1 (6 bases). The germline CDR1 and CDR2 sequences are SGDLS and YYNGEE. The CDR3 is 13 residues long. Trimming shortened V by 4 bases and J by 4 bases, and 9 bases separated the two germline ends. DNA of the CDR3: TGTGCCAGCAGCTTGGACAGTAATCAGCCCCAGCATTTT. Amino acid sequence: CASSLDSNQPQHF.

This chain joins TRBV5-4 and TRBJ1-4; D is possibly TRBD1 (6 bases). CDR3 length: 14 residues. Germline lookup yields CDR1 SGHNT and CDR2 YYREEE (reference sequence). The V and J ends lost 0 bases and 8 bases respectively, with 11 bases between them. The CDR3 protein is CASSLDREGEKLFF. As DNA, the CDR3 is TGTGCCAGCAGCTTGGACAGGGAAGGGGAAAAACTGTTTTTT.

In the case of this clone: At one boundary the junction diverges from the germline segment, which might be a read error. CDR3 region: CASSPSLRDSRNTIYF. DNA of the CDR3: TGTGCCAGCTCACCGTCACTCCGGGACTCTCGAAACACCATATATTTT. This chain uses TRBV18 with TRBJ1-3; the D gene is possibly TRBD1 (5 bases). The CDR3 sequence is 16 residues long. Germline CDR1 KGHSH, CDR2 LQKENI.

V and J are TRBV4-3 and TRBJ2-3, with TRBD1 as a possible D gene (6 bases). The CDR3 covers 15 residues. In germline, CDR1 is LGHNA, CDR2 YSLEER. The V end lost 3 bases, the J end lost 3 bases, and 13 bases lay between the germline ends. The CDR3 spells CASSHRSQGTDTQYF. Here the CDR3 DNA reads TGCGCCAGCAGCCATCGATCACAGGGAACAGATACGCAGTATTTT.

V is TRBV29-1 and J is TRBJ1-2; a weak D match, TRBD1 (6 bases). The CDR3 contains 12 residues. Trimming removed 6 bases from V and 4 bases from J, with 12 bases in between. The germline V gene has CDR1 SQVTM and CDR2 ANQGSEA. CDR3 sequence: CSVNRVGYGYTF. As DNA, the CDR3 is TGCAGCGTGAACAGGGTCGGCTATGGCTACACCTTC.

The CDR3 region has the DNA TGTGCCAGCACCGACAGGAAGGGTGAAGCTTTCTTT. It encodes CASTDRKGEAFF. V usage is TRBV6-5 and J usage is TRBJ1-1, with D perhaps TRBD1 (6 bases). Trimming stripped 7 bases from V and 7 bases from J, with 13 bases between. Germline V gene sequence: CDR1 MNHEY, CDR2 SVGAGI. The CDR3 length is 12 residues.

This chain joins TRBV4-1 and TRBJ2-3; TRBD2 aligns across 12 bases. J was trimmed by 0 bases and V by 1 base; bases with no gene match: 8. Germline CDR1 and CDR2: MGHRA and YSYEKL. The CDR3 runs 19 residues. Here the CDR3 reads CASSQVRLAGANSTDTQYF. In DNA, the CDR3 is TGCGCCAGCAGCCAAGTAAGACTAGCGGGGGCCAATAGCACAGATACGCAGTATTTT.

This clone showed up just a few times. This chain joins TRBV10-1 and TRBJ1-1, with unresolved D. The germline CDR1 and CDR2 sequences are WNHNN and SYGVQD (reference sequence). The CDR3 has 14 residues. Between the trimmed V and J ends, which lost 5 bases and 4 bases, there was a span of 14 bases. The CDR3 bases are TGCGCCAGCAGTCACGGACTAGTCGGCACTGAAGCTTTCTTT. Translated, it gives CASSHGLVGTEAFF.

V is TRBV6-5 and J is TRBJ2-7, with 11 bases that match TRBD1. This CDR3 spans 14 amino acids. The junction had 6 bases not matched to a gene; V was cut back by 4 bases and J by 7 bases. From germline, CDR1 is MNHEY and CDR2 SVGAGI. The CDR3 region has the DNA TGTGCCAGCAGTTTCGGACAGGGGGCGGGGGAGCAGTACTTC. Protein sequence: CASSFGQGAGEQYF.

This chain uses TRBV7-2 with TRBJ1-5; TRBD1 might be the D (6 bases). This CDR3 is 14 amino acids long. Germline CDR1 SGHTA, CDR2 FQGNSA. The V end lost 4 bases, the J end lost 7 bases, and 14 bases lay between the germline ends. This CDR3 reads CASSSTGQHQPQHF. In DNA form, the CDR3 reads TGTGCCAGCAGCTCAACAGGGCAACACCAGCCCCAGCATTTT.

The chain has TRBV6-1 and TRBJ2-1; D perhaps matches TRBD2 (6 bases). The germline V gene has CDR1 MNHNS and CDR2 SASEGT. V was clipped by 5 bases and J by 3 bases, with 11 bases between them. The CDR3 consists of 14 residues. CDR3 sequence: CASSFTSFYNEQFF. The CDR3 DNA is TGTGCCAGCAGTTTTACTAGCTTCTACAATGAGCAGTTCTTC.

The gene calls are TRBV18 and TRBJ1-3, with 8 bases identical to TRBD1. V trimming: 3 bases; J trimming: 3 bases; junction bases outside the gene matches: 1. Looked up from germline, CDR1 is KGHSH and CDR2 is LQKENI. The CDR3 totals 14 residues. CDR3 sequence (DNA): TGTGCCAGCTCACCCGGACAGGGTGGAAACACCATATATTTT. Protein: CASSPGQGGNTIYF.

This clone occurred once. Other DNA sequences in the same sample also yield this CDR3. The V call is TRBV19, the J call TRBJ1-4; D call uncertain. V lost 3 bases to trimming and J lost 7 bases, with 6 bases between them. CDR1 and CDR2 from the germline V gene are LNHDA and SQIVND (reference sequence). The CDR3 sequence is 12 residues long. The CDR3 nucleotides read TGTGCCAGTAGTATTAGAGGTGAAAAACTGTTTTTT. Translating gives CASSIRGEKLFF.

The V and J genes are TRBV15 and TRBJ2-5; D is uncertain. Trimming removed 0 bases from V and 5 bases from J, with 10 bases in between. CDR3 size: 14 residues. Germline values: CDR1 LNHNV, CDR2 YYDKDF (reference sequence). CDR3 residues: CATSRDFASETQYF. The CDR3 nucleotides read TGTGCCACCAGCAGAGATTTTGCGTCGGAGACCCAGTACTTC.

The chain uses TRBV30 and TRBJ1-2, with a possible D match to TRBD1 (6 bases). CDR1 is GTSNPN and CDR2 is SVGIG in the germline V gene (reference sequence). CDR3 size: 16 residues. Between the trimmed V and J ends, which lost 0 bases and 7 bases, there was a span of 21 bases. CDR3 nucleotide sequence: TGTGCCTGGAGTGTCGGTTCCCTTACAGGGAGCCCTGGCTACACCTTC. Encoded protein: CAWSVGSLTGSPGYTF.

The chain links TRBV14 to TRBJ2-1; 13 bases match TRBD2. Looked up from germline, CDR1 is SGHDN and CDR2 is FVKESK. V trimming: 4 bases; J trimming: 3 bases; junction bases outside the gene matches: 0. The CDR3 covers 15 residues. The CDR3 coding sequence is TGTGCCAGCAGCCGACTAGCGGGGGGCTACAATGAGCAGTTCTTC. Protein sequence: CASSRLAGGYNEQFF.

The rearrangement links TRBV6-4 to TRBJ1-2; TRBD1 is a possible D gene (5 bases). Germline V gene lookup returns CDR1 MRHNA and CDR2 SNTAGT. V was clipped by 6 bases and J by 5 bases, with 13 bases between them. The length of the CDR3 is 13 residues. CDR3 in DNA: TGTGCCAGCAGCAGTGACGCAGGGTATGGCTACACCTTC. Translating gives CASSSDAGYGYTF.

The chain recombines TRBV4-2 with TRBJ1-6; no clear D. The germline V gene has CDR1 LGHNA and CDR2 YNFKEQ. The CDR3 covers 13 residues. V was shortened by 0 bases and J by 7 bases, with 4 bases between the two germline ends. CDR3 nucleotide sequence: TGTGCCAGCAGCCAAGAACGGAATTCACCCCTCCACTTT. This encodes CASSQERNSPLHF.